The 30 T cell receptor beta chains below were found in one sample sequenced in a study of blood T cell repertoires in COVID-19. Method: immunoSEQ multiplex PCR; TCRdb's copy keeps in-frame clones and lacks some. This table holds a few hundred thousand clones, approximately 90% found once. The material sequenced was peripheral blood. The source is a man in his late teens or twenties with active or convalescent COVID-19.

The chain has TRBV2 and TRBJ2-3; 13 bases agree with TRBD2. Germline lookup yields CDR1 SNHLY and CDR2 FYNNEI. The J segment lost 5 bases and the V segment lost 0 bases, leaving 5 bases of the junction unmatched. The length of the CDR3 is 17 residues. CDR3 nucleotide sequence: TGTGCCAGCAGTGAAGCGCTAACTAGCGGGAGGGTAGATACGCAGTATTTT. Its protein product is CASSEALTSGRVDTQYF. The complete variable domain, with remaining parts taken from reference TRBV2 and TRBJ2-3, reads EPEVTQTPSHQVTQMGQEVILRCVPISNHLYFYWYRQILGQKVEFLVSFYNNEISEKSEIFDDQFSVERPDGSNFTLKIRSTKLEDSAMYFCASSEALTSGRVDTQYFGPGTRLTVL.

The chain links TRBV10-3 to TRBJ2-2; a possible D gene is TRBD1 (6 bases). Germline V CDR1 and CDR2: ENHRY, SYGVKD. The CDR3 runs 16 residues. V lost 6 bases, J lost 0 bases, and 14 bases lay in between. CDR3 DNA sequence: TGTGCCATCAGCGAGAGCCAGGGGACGAACACCGGGGAGCTGTTTTTT. This encodes CAISESQGTNTGELFF.

The chain couples TRBV6-1 to TRBJ2-3; 11 nucleotides align to TRBD2. This CDR3 is 16 amino acids long. Germline CDR1 and CDR2: MNHNS and SASEGT. V dropped 4 bases and J dropped 5; count of bases not matched to a gene: 8. CDR3 in DNA: TGTGCCAGCAGTGGGGGTAGCGGGGGGGCCGAAGATACGCAGTATTTT. It specifies CASSGGSGGAEDTQYF.

This chain links TRBV6-5 with TRBJ1-2; D is unclear. V gave up 0 bases and J gave up 2 bases, with 13 bases separating them. The CDR3 contains 16 residues. From germline, CDR1 is MNHEY and CDR2 SVGAGI. CDR3: CASSYSISPANYGYTF. For the CDR3, the DNA is TGTGCCAGCAGTTACTCGATTTCTCCAGCGAACTATGGCTACACCTTC.

This clone showed up just once. This sequence joins TRBV19 and TRBJ2-7, with TRBD2 identical over 7 bases. This CDR3 spans 15 amino acids. Germline assignment: CDR1 LNHDA and CDR2 SQIVND (reference sequence). J lost 3 bases, V lost 6 bases, and 11 bases had no gene match. CDR3 coding DNA: TGTGCCAGTAGCTATCCTAGCGGAGGAATCTACGAGCAGTACTTC. Residues: CASSYPSGGIYEQYF.

Here the CDR3 reads CATSRDNLMAAGYAEQYF. CDR3 nucleotides: TGTGCCACCAGCAGAGATAATCTCATGGCGGCAGGGTATGCAGAGCAGTACTTC. The J gene is TRBJ2-7, the V gene TRBV15, with a possible D match to TRBD1 (5 bases). V lost 0 bases and J 7 bases, leaving 25 bases between the germline ends. The CDR3 covers 18 residues. The germline CDR1 and CDR2 sequences are LNHNV and YYDKDF (reference sequence).

The rearrangement links TRBV30 to TRBJ2-1; tentative D call: TRBD1 (6 bases). There are 14 residues in the CDR3. V lost 2 bases and J lost 7, with 15 bases in between. Germline CDR1 reads GTSNPN; CDR2 reads SVGIG (reference sequence). This CDR3 reads CAWSPAGVWNEQFF. CDR3 bases: TGTGCCTGGAGTCCAGCAGGGGTGTGGAATGAGCAGTTCTTC.

The chain is built from TRBV12-3 or TRBV12-4 and TRBJ2-7; D might be TRBD1 (6 bases). CDR3 length equals 13 residues. Trimming removed 3 bases at V and 2 bases at J, with 8 bases between. CDR3 nucleotides: TGTGCCAGCAGTTTGAACAGGGCCTACGAGCAGTACTTC. The encoded protein is CASSLNRAYEQYF.

This chain links TRBV5-1 with TRBJ1-5; D is perhaps TRBD1 (5 bases). The length of the CDR3 is 16 residues. The V and J ends lost 0 bases and 0 bases respectively, with 10 bases between them. In germline, CDR1 is SGHRS, CDR2 YFSETQ. CDR3 nucleotides: TGCGCCAGCAGCTTGGAAGGGGTTAATAGCAATCAGCCCCAGCATTTT. Translated: CASSLEGVNSNQPQHF.

The chain uses TRBV16 and TRBJ1-2; TRBD1 is a possible D gene (5 bases). Trimming cost V 0 bases and J 4 bases, with 9 bases left between them. The CDR3 consists of 14 residues. CDR1 KGHSY and CDR2 FQNENV come from the germline V gene. The CDR3 protein is CASSQSRGVYGYTF. The CDR3 DNA is TGTGCCAGCAGCCAATCTAGGGGTGTCTATGGCTACACCTTC.

This chain joins TRBV20-1 and TRBJ2-1; D unresolved. The V and J ends lost 3 bases and 0 bases respectively, with 9 bases between them. The germline gives CDR1 DFQATT, CDR2 SNEGSKA (reference sequence). The CDR3 covers 14 residues. The CDR3: CSASHRSSYNEQFF. The DNA for the CDR3 is TGCAGTGCTAGTCACCGTAGCTCCTACAATGAGCAGTTCTTC.

This clone came up once. The chain uses TRBV1 and TRBJ2-7; TRBD2 is taken as the D call from the table, unchecked against the DNA. TRBV1 is described as a pseudogene. The CDR3 runs to 16 residues. CDR3 loop: CTSSHERAGGPYEQYF. CDR3 DNA sequence: TGCACCAGCAGCCATGAAAGAGCGGGGGGCCCCTACGAGCAGTACTTC.

To note about this clone: The germline gene is not matched at one end of the junction; a read error may be the cause. The chain has TRBV18 and TRBJ1-4; maybe TRBD1 (6 bases). CDR3 length: 15 amino acids. Looked up from germline, CDR1 is KGHSH and CDR2 is LQKENI. The CDR3 DNA sequence: TGTGCCAGCTCCCCACTAAACAGGGAAGGCGAAAAACTGTTTTTT. This sequence encodes CASSPLNREGEKLFF.

This clone has only one observation. The V and J genes are TRBV29-1 and TRBJ2-4; D remains unclear. With 7 bases removed from V and 6 bases from J, the gap between germline ends came to 13 bases. Germline values: CDR1 SQVTM, CDR2 ANQGSEA. The CDR3 is 12 residues long. The CDR3: CSAGPETNIQYF. CDR3 coding DNA: TGCAGCGCTGGCCCAGAAACAAACATTCAGTACTTC.

The chain employs TRBV10-3 and TRBJ1-1, with 8 bases matching TRBD1. Trimming took 6 bases from V and 5 from J; bases not matched to a gene: 5. This CDR3 comprises 13 residues. Germline values: CDR1 ENHRY, CDR2 SYGVKD. CDR3 sequence reads: CAISAGGDTEAFF. CDR3 in DNA: TGTGCCATCAGCGCAGGGGGCGATACTGAAGCTTTCTTT.

This chain links TRBV10-3 with TRBJ2-7, with D unresolved. Between the trimmed V and J ends, which lost 5 bases and 1 base, there was a span of 9 bases. The germline gives CDR1 ENHRY, CDR2 SYGVKD. The CDR3 covers 13 residues. For the CDR3, the DNA is TGTGCCATCAGTATGCAGGATTCCTACGAGCAGTACTTC. Translating gives CAISMQDSYEQYF.

The chain couples TRBV5-1 to TRBJ2-1, with TRBD2 matching over 12 bases. The CDR3 is 17 amino acids. V trimming: 4 bases; J trimming: 6 bases; junction bases outside the gene matches: 11. Germline loops: CDR1 SGHRS, CDR2 YFSETQ. CDR3 amino acids: CASSLRLAGDGSNEQFF. The CDR3 region has the DNA TGCGCCAGCAGCCTAAGACTAGCGGGGGACGGGAGCAATGAGCAGTTCTTC.

The chain recombines TRBV28 with TRBJ1-1; D is uncertain. Trimming left V 5 bases short and J 4 bases short, with 14 bases between. This CDR3 contains 14 residues. Germline V gives CDR1 MDHEN, CDR2 SYDVKM. The CDR3 sequence: CASSPAHPTTEAFF. The CDR3 DNA reads as TGTGCCAGCAGTCCAGCGCACCCCACCACTGAAGCTTTCTTT.

In nucleotides, the CDR3 is TGTGCCAGCAGTTCCCAAAACACTGAAGCTTTCTTT. This gives the protein CASSSQNTEAFF. This sequence joins TRBV6-2 or TRBV6-3 and TRBJ1-1; D unresolved. Germline CDR1 reads MNHEY; CDR2 reads SVGEGT. There are 12 residues in the CDR3. The ends were cut back, 4 bases at V and 2 bases at J, with 5 bases in the middle.

This rearrangement joins TRBV6-1 to TRBJ1-5; unclear D gene. V was shortened by 0 bases and J by 1 base, with 10 bases between the two germline ends. There are 16 residues in the CDR3. Germline loops: CDR1 MNHNS, CDR2 SASEGT. The CDR3 here is CASSEAGGVSNQPQHF. The CDR3, as DNA: TGTGCCAGCAGTGAAGCAGGCGGGGTAAGCAATCAGCCCCAGCATTTT.

The rearrangement joins TRBV5-1 to TRBJ2-3; weak D call: TRBD1 (5 bases). CDR3 length equals 16 residues. The germline V gene has CDR1 SGHRS and CDR2 YFSETQ. V gave up 4 bases and J gave up 0 bases, with 15 bases separating them. The CDR3 DNA sequence: TGCGCCAGCAGCCCCGGTCTTAGGGGAAGCACAGATACGCAGTATTTT. This encodes CASSPGLRGSTDTQYF.

The sample holds a few counts of this clone. The chain joins TRBV11-3 to TRBJ2-2; TRBD2 aligns across 8 bases. The junction had 5 bases not matched to a gene; V was cut back by 2 bases and J by 3 bases. Germline V gene lookup returns CDR1 SGHNT and CDR2 YENEEA. The CDR3 loop spans 16 amino acids. The CDR3 reads CASSLNSGRDTGELFF. The CDR3 DNA is TGTGCCAGCAGCTTAAACAGCGGGAGAGACACCGGGGAGCTGTTTTTT.

The chain carries TRBV11-2 and TRBJ1-2, with 10 bases that match TRBD1. The CDR3 sequence is 16 residues long. V shed 1 base, J shed 4 bases, and the junction held 6 bases outside the gene matches. The V gene's germline CDR1 is SGHAT and CDR2 FQNNGV. The CDR3 region is CASSLGDRGLGYGYTF. The CDR3, as DNA: TGTGCCAGCAGCTTAGGGGACAGGGGATTAGGCTATGGCTACACCTTC. The whole variable domain, filled in from reference TRBV11-2 and TRBJ1-2, reads EAGVAQSPRYKIIEKRQSVAFWCNPISGHATLYWYQQILGQGPKLLIQFQNNGVVDDSQLPKDRFSAERLKGVDSTLKIQPAKLEDSAVYLCASSLGDRGLGYGYTFGSGTRLTVV.

The CDR3 bases are TGTGCCAGCACCCTCGCCAGCCAAGAGACCCAGTACTTC. This gives the protein CASTLASQETQYF. This rearrangement joins TRBV5-5 to TRBJ2-5; no reliable D call. Germline CDR1 is SGHKS and CDR2 is YYEKEE (reference sequence). The CDR3 is 13 residues long. The V end lost 6 bases, the J end lost 1 base, and 10 bases lay between the germline ends.

This clone was seen only a few times. The V call is TRBV4-1, the J call TRBJ2-1; D possibly corresponds to TRBD1 (6 bases). This CDR3 is 13 amino acids long. V was shortened by 1 base and J by 9 bases, with 10 bases between the two germline ends. CDR1 and CDR2 from the germline V gene are MGHRA and YSYEKL. CDR3 amino acids: CASSQGQAVEQFF. Written as DNA, the CDR3 is TGCGCCAGCAGCCAAGGACAGGCGGTTGAGCAGTTCTTC.

V and J are TRBV6-1 and TRBJ2-7; 7 bases match TRBD2. Germline V gene lookup returns CDR1 MNHNS and CDR2 SASEGT. Losses at the gene ends were 7 bases for V and 2 bases for J; bases not matched to a gene: 14. CDR3 length equals 16 residues. Here the CDR3 DNA reads TGTGCCAGCAATGATATAAGACTAGCCGGGGCCTACGAGCAGTACTTC. Its translation is CASNDIRLAGAYEQYF.

V is TRBV20-1 and J is TRBJ2-3; no definite D call. The CDR3 is 10 residues long. The germline V gene has CDR1 DFQATT and CDR2 SNEGSKA (reference sequence). Trimming left V 4 bases short and J 5 bases short, with 4 bases between. The CDR3 DNA follows: TGCAGTGCTACCGGAGATACGCAGTATTTT. Translating it yields CSATGDTQYF.

The chain links TRBV4-3 to TRBJ2-4, with D uncertain. Germline CDR1 LGHNA, CDR2 YSLEER. The CDR3 is made up of 14 amino acids. Between the trimmed V and J ends, which lost 1 base and 3 bases, there was a span of 7 bases. Here the CDR3 reads CASSQGAGKNIQYF. CDR3 nucleotides: TGCGCCAGCAGCCAAGGGGCTGGCAAAAACATTCAGTACTTC.

The genes are TRBV2 and TRBJ2-1; D is perhaps TRBD1 (7 bases). The CDR3 extends over 13 amino acids. CDR1 and CDR2 from the germline V gene are SNHLY and FYNNEI. Deletions cut 7 bases from V and 9 bases from J, with 16 bases between. The CDR3 sequence is CASIHRQGGEQFF. The CDR3 DNA reads as TGTGCCAGCATCCACAGACAGGGAGGTGAGCAGTTCTTC.

The gene calls are TRBV28 and TRBJ1-4, with 9 bases lining up with TRBD1. Germline lookup yields CDR1 MDHEN and CDR2 SYDVKM. Trimming cost V 4 bases and J 1 base; bases outside gene matches: 4. There are 16 residues in the CDR3. The CDR3 here is CASSSDRGETNEKLFF. In nucleotides, the CDR3 is TGTGCCAGCAGTTCTGACAGGGGGGAAACTAATGAAAAACTGTTTTTT.